The 10 T cell receptor beta chains below were found in one sample sequenced in a study of T cell responses to AZD1222 COVID-19 vaccine. Assay used: immunoSEQ multiplex PCR; TCRdb lists only in-frame clones, some missing. The sample includes around 140,000 clones, more than 90% seen only once; the top ten take 1.5% to 2%. This material consisted of peripheral blood, taken on day 0 of AZD1222 vaccination. The receptors here all came from an adult in good health.

This sequence joins TRBV12-3 or TRBV12-4 and TRBJ2-7, with 9 positions matching TRBD1. The V segment lost 5 bases and the J segment 3 bases; nucleotides outside the gene matches: 2. The CDR3 contains 13 residues. The CDR3: CASSTGGSYEQYF. The CDR3 region has the DNA TGTGCCAGCAGTACAGGGGGCAGCTACGAGCAGTACTTC.

This clone has just a few counts. This sequence joins TRBV19 and TRBJ1-4; no firm D call. Germline-derived CDR1 and CDR2 are LNHDA and SQIVND (reference sequence). V lost 6 bases and J lost 8, with 10 bases in between. The CDR3 consists of 12 residues. CDR3 amino acids: CASSFSREKLFF. CDR3 nucleotides: TGTGCCAGTAGCTTTAGTAGGGAAAAACTGTTTTTT.

V gene TRBV19 combines with J gene TRBJ1-4, with D unresolved. The CDR3 has 14 residues. Germline loops: CDR1 LNHDA, CDR2 SQIVND (reference sequence). Trimming took 5 bases from V and 3 from J, leaving 10 bases between them. The chain's CDR3 is CASSQGRANEKLFF. Here the CDR3 DNA reads TGTGCCAGTAGTCAAGGACGGGCTAATGAAAAACTGTTTTTT.

The chain links TRBV19 to TRBJ2-2; D possibly corresponds to TRBD1 (7 bases). Deletions cut 6 bases from V and 4 bases from J, with 18 bases between. The CDR3 sequence is 16 residues long. CDR1 is LNHDA and CDR2 is SQIVND in the germline V gene (reference sequence). The DNA of the CDR3 is TGTGCCAGTAGCTTCTCGGTCCAGGGGGGCACCGGGGAGCTGTTTTTT. It encodes CASSFSVQGGTGELFF.

This clone was counted a single time. The chain carries TRBV19 and TRBJ1-2; a weak D match, TRBD1 (5 bases). The CDR3 is 14 residues long. From germline, CDR1 is LNHDA and CDR2 SQIVND (reference sequence). Trimming pared 3 bases from V and 3 bases from J, leaving 11 bases between. CDR3 loop: CASSIGARDYGYTF. The CDR3 DNA is TGTGCCAGTAGTATTGGAGCCAGGGACTATGGCTACACCTTC.

This chain links TRBV11-3 with TRBJ1-2, with a weak D call TRBD1 (5 bases). Germline lookup yields CDR1 SGHNT and CDR2 YENEEA. The CDR3 totals 13 residues. V lost 0 bases, J lost 8 bases, and 10 bases lay in between. The CDR3 is CASSLDSGQGYTF. The CDR3 nucleotides read TGTGCCAGCAGCTTAGATTCGGGGCAGGGCTACACCTTC. The complete variable domain, with remaining parts taken from reference TRBV11-3 and TRBJ1-2, reads EAGVVQSPRYKIIEKKQPVAFWCNPISGHNTLYWYLQNLGQGPELLIRYENEEAVDDSQLPKDRFSAERLKGVDSTLKIQPAELGDSAVYLCASSLDSGQGYTFGSGTRLTVV.

The V call is TRBV11-2, the J call TRBJ1-1; D is ambiguous. This CDR3 has 16 residues. Germline V gives CDR1 SGHAT, CDR2 FQNNGV. Trimming shortened V by 0 bases and J by 0 bases, and 11 bases separated the two germline ends. The CDR3 coding sequence is TGTGCCAGCAGCTTAGATTGGTACGAATTGAACACTGAAGCTTTCTTT. Translation gives CASSLDWYELNTEAFF.

This clone was counted a single time. The chain links TRBV3-1 (or the pseudogene TRBV3-2) to TRBJ2-7, with 9 bases identical to TRBD2. The V gene's germline CDR1 is LGHDT and CDR2 YNNKEL (reference sequence). The CDR3 has 13 amino acids. This chain's CDR3 is CAAQHASGNEQYF. The CDR3 DNA reads as TGTGCAGCCCAGCACGCTAGCGGGAACGAGCAGTACTTC.

J is TRBJ2-1 and V is TRBV2, with a possible D match to TRBD2 (6 bases). CDR1 is SNHLY, CDR2 FYNNEI, per germline. With 8 bases removed from V and 6 bases from J, the gap between germline ends came to 20 bases. The CDR3 contains 15 residues. The chain's CDR3 is CASLVGRLASNEQFF. The CDR3 region has the DNA TGTGCCAGCCTAGTAGGTCGGCTAGCGAGCAATGAGCAGTTCTTC.

V and J are TRBV9 and TRBJ2-1; 11 bases match TRBD2. V lost 0 bases to trimming and J lost 7 bases; unmatched junction nucleotides: 6. The CDR3 spans 16 residues. The germline V gene encodes CDR1 SGDLS and CDR2 YYNGEE. This CDR3 is CASSVGRTSGSNEQFF. For the CDR3, the DNA is TGTGCCAGCAGCGTAGGAAGGACTAGCGGGTCAAATGAGCAGTTCTTC.